This entry lists 26 T cell receptor beta chains sequenced from one sample in a study of cytomegalovirus exposure and HLA in healthy donors. The PCR employed 60 Vbeta primers together with 13 Jbeta primers. Clones were read by immunoSEQ multiplex PCR, and TCRdb kept only the in-frame ones, dropping some. Altogether over 150,000 clones are present, around 81% being singletons, with the ten largest covering 5.6%. The sequenced sample was PBMCs. These receptors all come from a woman aged 40 to 49 in good health and CMV-seropositive.

This chain joins TRBV19 and TRBJ2-3, with 10 bases identical to TRBD2. J lost 4 bases, V lost 7 bases, and 8 bases had no gene match. The CDR3 covers 15 residues. The germline CDR1 and CDR2 sequences are LNHDA and SQIVND (reference sequence). The CDR3 sequence: CASTLSGRWADTQYF. CDR3 bases: TGTGCCAGTACCCTTAGCGGGAGGTGGGCAGATACGCAGTATTTT.

The J gene is TRBJ2-2, the V gene TRBV19; TRBD2 might be the D (6 bases). The CDR3 spans 15 residues. From germline, CDR1 is LNHDA and CDR2 SQIVND (reference sequence). V was cut by 5 bases and J by 1 base, with 11 bases left in between. The CDR3 here is CASSLTSRNTGELFF. The CDR3 nucleotides read TGTGCCAGTAGTTTGACTAGTCGGAACACCGGGGAGCTGTTTTTT.

This clone was seen once. This chain joins TRBV29-1 and TRBJ2-4; 8 bases match TRBD2. Germline lookup yields CDR1 SQVTM and CDR2 ANQGSEA. V trimming: 7 bases; J trimming: 7 bases; junction bases outside the gene matches: 6. The CDR3 extends over 12 amino acids. The CDR3 nucleotides read TGCAGCGCCATGAGCGGGAGCAACATTCAGTACTTC. It specifies CSAMSGSNIQYF. The complete variable domain, with remaining parts taken from reference TRBV29-1 and TRBJ2-4, reads SAVISQKPSRDICQRGTSLTIQCQVDSQVTMMFWYRQQPGQSLTLIATANQGSEATYESGFVIDKFPISRPNLTFSTLTVSNMSPEDSSIYLCSAMSGSNIQYFGAGTRLSVL.

This clone was found many times. The CDR3 DNA follows: TGTGCCAGCATCCCCGCTGGGACAGGGGCTTACGAGCAGTACTTC. Translated, it gives CASIPAGTGAYEQYF. J is TRBJ2-7 and V is TRBV2, with 10 bases matching TRBD1. Germline CDR1 is SNHLY and CDR2 is FYNNEI. Trimming took 7 bases from V and 4 from J; bases not matched to a gene: 10. The CDR3 length is 15 residues.

The CDR3 is CASSLSGFLVAFF. Here the CDR3 DNA reads TGTGCCAGCAGTTTGTCAGGGTTCCTTGTAGCTTTCTTT. This chain joins TRBV28 and TRBJ1-1; TRBD1 might be the D (5 bases). The CDR3 is 13 amino acids. Germline V gene lookup returns CDR1 MDHEN and CDR2 SYDVKM. V shed 3 bases and J shed 10 bases, with 15 bases lying between them.

The chain is built from TRBV2 and TRBJ1-5; D is perhaps TRBD1 (5 bases). CDR3 length equals 13 residues. Germline lookup yields CDR1 SNHLY and CDR2 FYNNEI. The V and J ends lost 4 bases and 3 bases respectively, with 7 bases between them. CDR3 nucleotide sequence: TGTGCCAGCAGTGGACAGAACAATCAGCCCCAGCATTTT. As protein: CASSGQNNQPQHF.

There are a few counts of this clone. This chain links TRBV7-9 with TRBJ2-1, with TRBD2 identical over 8 bases. The CDR3 runs to 17 residues. Germline V gene sequence: CDR1 SEHNR, CDR2 FQNEAQ (reference sequence). Unmatched junction bases numbered 9, after V lost 5 bases and J lost 0 bases. CDR3 DNA sequence: TGTGCCAGCAGCCCAAGCCGGCTAGCGGGCTCCTACAATGAGCAGTTCTTC. Translation: CASSPSRLAGSYNEQFF.

The chain joins TRBV28 to TRBJ1-5; TRBD1 matches at 12 bases. Germline CDR1 is MDHEN and CDR2 is SYDVKM. The trim removed 5 bases at V and 3 bases at J, leaving 2 bases unmatched. CDR3 length equals 15 residues. CDR3 in DNA: TGTGCCAGCAGTGGGACAGGGGGCCCCAATCAGCCCCAGCATTTT. Amino acids: CASSGTGGPNQPQHF.

The chain combines TRBV6-1 with TRBJ2-3; possible D gene TRBD2, 5 bases. The germline V gene encodes CDR1 MNHNS and CDR2 SASEGT. This CDR3 comprises 14 residues. Trimming removed 1 base from V and 4 bases from J, with 9 bases in between. DNA for the CDR3: TGTGCCAGCAGTGAAGAGCCCGGGGCAGATACGCAGTATTTT. Its translation: CASSEEPGADTQYF.

The chain joins TRBV29-1 to TRBJ1-5, with TRBD1 as a possible D gene (6 bases). CDR1 and CDR2 (germline): SQVTM, ANQGSEA. Trimming pared 4 bases from V and 0 bases from J, leaving 19 bases between. This CDR3 is 17 amino acids long. The CDR3 spells CSVAVGGQGNSNQPQHF. CDR3 nucleotides: TGCAGCGTTGCGGTGGGGGGGCAGGGGAATAGCAATCAGCCCCAGCATTTT. Complete variable domain (other parts from reference TRBV29-1 and TRBJ1-5): SAVISQKPSRDICQRGTSLTIQCQVDSQVTMMFWYRQQPGQSLTLIATANQGSEATYESGFVIDKFPISRPNLTFSTLTVSNMSPEDSSIYLCSVAVGGQGNSNQPQHFGDGTRLSIL.

This chain connects TRBV21-1 to TRBJ2-3; TRBD2, the table's D call, was not compared with the DNA. TRBV21-1 is classified as a pseudogene. The CDR3 totals 15 residues. The CDR3 sequence: CASSKGGSRTDTQYF. The CDR3 DNA reads TGTGCCAGCAGCAAGGGGGGTAGTCGCACAGATACGCAGTATTTT.

The gene calls are TRBV4-2 and TRBJ1-2; TRBD1 is a possible D gene (6 bases). The germline gives CDR1 LGHNA, CDR2 YNFKEQ. The CDR3 extends over 16 amino acids. Deletions cut 0 bases from V and 6 bases from J, with 17 bases between. CDR3: CASSQEGGEHRDGYTF. In DNA form, the CDR3 reads TGTGCCAGCAGCCAAGAGGGAGGGGAGCACAGGGATGGCTACACCTTC.

CDR3 coding DNA: TGTGCCAGCAGCTTAGCTGGCGGGAGCTACGAGCAGTACTTC. As protein: CASSLAGGSYEQYF. V gene TRBV7-9 combines with J gene TRBJ2-7, with 7 bases identical to TRBD2. The J segment lost 3 bases and the V segment lost 0 bases, leaving 2 bases of the junction unmatched. The germline V gene has CDR1 SEHNR and CDR2 FQNEAQ (reference sequence). The CDR3 length is 14 residues. The whole variable domain, filled in from reference TRBV7-9 and TRBJ2-7, reads DTGVSQNPRHKITKRGQNVTFRCDPISEHNRLYWYRQTLGQGPEFLTYFQNEAQLEKSRLLSDRFSAERPKGSFSTLEIQRTEQGDSAMYLCASSLAGGSYEQYFGPGTRLTVT.

The V gene is TRBV2, the J gene TRBJ2-7, with 10 bases aligning to TRBD2. The V gene end was trimmed by 4 bases and the J gene end by 2 bases; junction bases not matched to a gene: 11. CDR3 length: 17 amino acids. Germline loops: CDR1 SNHLY, CDR2 FYNNEI. For the CDR3, the DNA is TGTGCCAGCAGTGTCCCCACCCCGGGACTAGCGCCCTACGAGCAGTACTTC. It yields the protein CASSVPTPGLAPYEQYF.

The rearrangement joins TRBV19 to TRBJ2-1, with a weak D call TRBD2 (5 bases). V lost 1 base and J lost 1, with 11 bases in between. The CDR3 covers 16 residues. Germline CDR1 is LNHDA and CDR2 is SQIVND (reference sequence). The CDR3 DNA sequence: TGTGCCAGTAGTATAGTCCCAGCGGTTTCCTACAATGAGCAGTTCTTC. Amino acid sequence: CASSIVPAVSYNEQFF.

This chain connects TRBV5-1 to TRBJ2-3; the D is unclear. V lost 0 bases and J 4 bases, leaving 9 bases between the germline ends. From germline, CDR1 is SGHRS and CDR2 YFSETQ. The length of the CDR3 is 14 residues. CDR3 sequence (DNA): TGCGCCAGCAGCTTGGCCGTAAGCCCAGATACGCAGTATTTT. This encodes CASSLAVSPDTQYF. The complete variable domain, with remaining parts taken from reference TRBV5-1 and TRBJ2-3, reads KAGVTQTPRYLIKTRGQQVTLSCSPISGHRSVSWYQQTPGQGLQFLFEYFSETQRNKGNFPGRFSGRQFSNSRSEMNVSTLELGDSALYLCASSLAVSPDTQYFGPGTRLTVL.

This chain connects TRBV28 to TRBJ1-5, with 10 bases aligning to TRBD1. This CDR3 spans 13 amino acids. Germline CDR1 MDHEN, CDR2 SYDVKM. The junction had 7 bases not matched to a gene; V was cut back by 6 bases and J by 11 bases. Written as DNA, the CDR3 is TGTGCCAGCAGCCACGACAGGGGGCAGTCCCAGCATTTT. It is translated as CASSHDRGQSQHF.

The J gene is TRBJ2-3, the V gene TRBV27; no firm D call. Trimming cost V 9 bases and J 4 bases, with 11 bases left between them. Germline V lookup: CDR1 MNHEY, CDR2 SMNVEV (reference sequence). The CDR3 has 12 residues. The CDR3 sequence is CASNGVADTQYF. CDR3 coding DNA: TGTGCCAGTAACGGAGTTGCAGATACGCAGTATTTT.

The V gene is TRBV7-2, the J gene TRBJ2-7; 9 bases are shared with TRBD1. After removal of 5 bases from V and 0 bases from J, the junction contained 5 bases not matched to a gene. Germline V CDR1 and CDR2: SGHTA, FQGNSA. The CDR3 is 15 amino acids. The CDR3 DNA sequence: TGTGCCAGCAGCGGCCGGGACAGGGCCTCCTACGAGCAGTACTTC. This sequence encodes CASSGRDRASYEQYF.

This clone was recorded only once. V is TRBV6-1 and J is TRBJ1-4; D unclear. Between the trimmed V and J ends, which lost 1 base and 4 bases, there was a span of 13 bases. The germline gives CDR1 MNHNS, CDR2 SASEGT. The CDR3 has 16 residues. The CDR3 bases are TGTGCCAGCAGTGAAGAGCGAACCTACCTTAATGAAAAACTGTTTTTT. Translation gives CASSEERTYLNEKLFF.

J is TRBJ2-2 and V is TRBV19; TRBD2 agrees at 8 bases. Germline-derived CDR1 and CDR2 are LNHDA and SQIVND (reference sequence). V was pared by 2 bases and J by 1 base, with 6 bases of the junction left unmatched. The CDR3 has 17 amino acids. CDR3 sequence: CASSIKGGRLNTGELFF. CDR3 coding DNA: TGTGCCAGTAGTATAAAAGGCGGGAGGTTGAACACCGGGGAGCTGTTTTTT.

The gene calls are TRBV5-1 and TRBJ2-1, with D perhaps matching TRBD2 (5 bases). This CDR3 spans 15 amino acids. Trimming took 4 bases from V and 6 from J, leaving 17 bases between them. Germline CDR1 is SGHRS and CDR2 is YFSETQ. CDR3 DNA sequence: TGCGCCAGCAGCCCGCAGGTGAGGGCGGCCAATGAGCAGTTCTTC. It is translated as CASSPQVRAANEQFF.

This clone was seen a handful of times. The rearrangement links TRBV5-5 to TRBJ1-1; 10 bases are shared with TRBD1. The CDR3 spans 17 residues. Germline V gene sequence: CDR1 SGHKS, CDR2 YYEKEE (reference sequence). The trim removed 2 bases at V and 3 bases at J, leaving 10 bases unmatched. For the CDR3, the DNA is TGTGCCAGCAGCTTACCGGGACAGGGGTTATTGTACACTGAAGCTTTCTTT. It specifies CASSLPGQGLLYTEAFF.

This clone occurred a few times. This chain links TRBV6-5 with TRBJ2-3, with D unresolved. V was cut by 2 bases and J by 4 bases, with 13 bases left in between. This CDR3 contains 15 residues. The germline V gene has CDR1 MNHEY and CDR2 SVGAGI. The DNA for the CDR3 is TGTGCCAGCAGTTACGGGTTTGACTTCTCAGATACGCAGTATTTT. Translating it yields CASSYGFDFSDTQYF.

This rearrangement joins TRBV30 to TRBJ2-5; 10 positions agree with TRBD2. This CDR3 contains 16 residues. The germline V gene encodes CDR1 GTSNPN and CDR2 SVGIG (reference sequence). With 3 bases clipped from V and 6 bases from J, the junction kept 13 bases outside the gene matches. CDR3 sequence (DNA): TGTGCCTGGAGGGCTAGCGGGGGAGGTACAACAAAGACCCAGTACTTC. Translating it yields CAWRASGGGTTKTQYF.

The chain combines TRBV9 with TRBJ2-5, with D possibly TRBD2 on 5 matching bases. V was trimmed by 7 bases and J by 0 bases, leaving 13 bases between them. The CDR3 runs to 14 residues. CDR1 SGDLS and CDR2 YYNGEE come from the germline V gene. DNA for the CDR3: TGTGCCAGCTCGGACTCCCCCTACCAAGAGACCCAGTACTTC. As protein: CASSDSPYQETQYF.